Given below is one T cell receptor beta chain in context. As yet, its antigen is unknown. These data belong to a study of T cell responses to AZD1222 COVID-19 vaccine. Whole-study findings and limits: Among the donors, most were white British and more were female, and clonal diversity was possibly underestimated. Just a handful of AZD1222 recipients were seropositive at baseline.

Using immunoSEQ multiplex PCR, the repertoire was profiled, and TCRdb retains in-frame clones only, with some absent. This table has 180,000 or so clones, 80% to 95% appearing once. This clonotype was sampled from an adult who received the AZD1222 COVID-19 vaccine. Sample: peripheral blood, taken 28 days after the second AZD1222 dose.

CDR3: CASRTRGKDEKLFF. In DNA, the CDR3 is TGTGCCAGCAGAACAAGGGGGAAGGATGAAAAACTGTTTTTT. The chain carries TRBV28 and TRBJ1-4, with D possibly matching TRBD1 (6 bases). The V end was cut by 6 bases, the J end by 6 bases, with 14 bases between. Germline V gene lookup returns CDR1 MDHEN and CDR2 SYDVKM. There are 14 residues in the CDR3.